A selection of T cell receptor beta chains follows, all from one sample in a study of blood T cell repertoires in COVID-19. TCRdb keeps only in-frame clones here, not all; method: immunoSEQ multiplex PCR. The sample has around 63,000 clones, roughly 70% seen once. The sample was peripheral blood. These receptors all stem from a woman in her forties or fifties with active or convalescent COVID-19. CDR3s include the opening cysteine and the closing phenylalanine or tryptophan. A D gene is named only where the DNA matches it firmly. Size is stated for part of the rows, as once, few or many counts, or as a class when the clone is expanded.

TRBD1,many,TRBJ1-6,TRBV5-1,TGCGCCAGCAGCTCCGGACAGGAAGGTTCACCCCTCCACTTT,CASSSGQEGSPLHF
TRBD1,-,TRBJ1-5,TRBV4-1,TGCGCCAGCAACAACGTCATCAGGACAGGGGTTCATCAGCCCCAGCATTTT,CASNNVIRTGVHQPQHF
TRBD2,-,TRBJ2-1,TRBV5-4,TGTGCCAGCAGCTTCCAACTAGCGGCCTACAATGAGCAGTTCTTC,CASSFQLAAYNEQFF
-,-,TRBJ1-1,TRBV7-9,TGTGCCAGCAGCTTACTAGGAAGCACTGAAGCTTTCTTT,CASSLLGSTEAFF
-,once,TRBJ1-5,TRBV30,TGTGCCTGGAGTGACAGGGAGGGGTATAGCAATCAGCCCCAGCATTTT,CAWSDREGYSNQPQHF
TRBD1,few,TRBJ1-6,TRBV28,TGTGCCAGCAGTTACAGGGGTAATTCACCCCTCCACTTT,CASSYRGNSPLHF
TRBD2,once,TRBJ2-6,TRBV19,TGTGCCAGTGGGGGGGAAACAGGCCGTAGCTCTGGGGCCAACGTCCTGACTTTC,CASGGETGRSSGANVLTF
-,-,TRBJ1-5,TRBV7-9,TGTGCCAGCACCATCTCGGCGGGGGATAGCAATCAGCCCCAGCATTTT,CASTISAGDSNQPQHF
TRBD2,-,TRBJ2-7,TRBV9,TGTGCCAGCAGCGCCGGGACTAGCGGCTACGAGCAGTACTTC,CASSAGTSGYEQYF
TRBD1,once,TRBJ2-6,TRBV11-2,TGTGCCAGCAGCCCGAGACAGGGCGGACTCTCTGGGGCCAACGTCCTGACTTTC,CASSPRQGGLSGANVLTF
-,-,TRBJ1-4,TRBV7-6,TGTGCCAGCAGCCAACAGCCGACAACTAATGAAAAACTGTTTTTT,CASSQQPTTNEKLFF
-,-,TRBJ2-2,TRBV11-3,TGTGCCAGCAGCAGGGGGGGCCGGGACACCGGGGAGCTGTTTTTT,CASSRGGRDTGELFF
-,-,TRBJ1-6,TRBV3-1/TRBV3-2,TGTGCCAGCAGCCAAGATCGCGATTCACCCCTCCACTTT,CASSQDRDSPLHF
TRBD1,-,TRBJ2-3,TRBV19,TGTGCCAGTAGTGGACTGACAGGGTTTGGCACAGATACGCAGTATTTT,CASSGLTGFGTDTQYF
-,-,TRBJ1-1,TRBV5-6,TGTGCCAGCAGCACCCTGACAGGATGGACGGCTTTCTTT,CASSTLTGWTAFF
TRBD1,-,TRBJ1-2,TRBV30,TGTGCCTGGAGTGTATCAGGGGGCGCAAACTATGGCTACACCTTC,CAWSVSGGANYGYTF
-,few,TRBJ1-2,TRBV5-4,TGTGCCAGCAGCTTTACAGGTGGTGGTGGCTACACCTTC,CASSFTGGGGYTF
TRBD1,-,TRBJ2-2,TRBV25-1,TGTGCCAGCAGCCCGAAGAGGACAGGGATCACCGGGGAGCTGTTTTTT,CASSPKRTGITGELFF
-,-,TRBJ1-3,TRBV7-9,TGTGCCAGCAGCTTGGCCTCGGGCACCATATATTTT,CASSLASGTIYF
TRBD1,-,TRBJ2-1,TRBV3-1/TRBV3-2,TGTGCCAGCAGTCAGACAGGGGATTGGGATGAGCAGTTCTTC,CASSQTGDWDEQFF
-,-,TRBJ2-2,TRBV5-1,TGCGCCAGCAGCTTTAGTAGTTCGAACACCGGGGAGCTGTTTTTT,CASSFSSSNTGELFF
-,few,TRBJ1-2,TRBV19,TGTGCCAGTGGGTCCAGGGTATTCTATGGCTACACCTTC,CASGSRVFYGYTF
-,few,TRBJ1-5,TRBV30,TGTGCCTGGAGTGATCTCCCCGGGGAGCCCCAGCATTTT,CAWSDLPGEPQHF